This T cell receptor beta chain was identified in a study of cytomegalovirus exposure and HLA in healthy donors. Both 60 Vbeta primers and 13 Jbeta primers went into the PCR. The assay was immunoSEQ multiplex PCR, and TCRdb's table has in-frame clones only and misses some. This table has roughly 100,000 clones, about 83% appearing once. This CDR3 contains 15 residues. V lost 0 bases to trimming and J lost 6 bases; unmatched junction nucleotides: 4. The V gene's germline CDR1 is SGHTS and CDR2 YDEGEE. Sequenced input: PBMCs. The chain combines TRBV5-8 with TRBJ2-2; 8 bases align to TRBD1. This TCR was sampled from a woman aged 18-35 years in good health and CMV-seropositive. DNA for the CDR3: TGTGCCAGCAGCTTGGGACAGGGGTTCTCCGGGGAGCTGTTTTTT. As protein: CASSLGQGFSGELFF.